The 22 T cell receptor beta chains below were found in one sample sequenced in a study of cytomegalovirus exposure and HLA in healthy donors. 13 Jbeta primers and 60 Vbeta primers were used for the PCR. Produced via immunoSEQ multiplex PCR; TCRdb's table is partial and in-frame only. Seen here are over 130,000 clones, around 75% observed once, and the top ten hold 1.2%. Specimen: PBMCs. Every receptor here comes from a female donor in good health and CMV-seronegative.

Only a few counts were recorded for this clone. The V and J genes are TRBV5-5 and TRBJ1-4, with D perhaps matching TRBD1 (5 bases). In germline, CDR1 is SGHKS, CDR2 YYEKEE (reference sequence). V was cut by 3 bases and J by 4 bases, with 16 bases left in between. This CDR3 has 16 amino acids. CDR3 loop: CASSWGRQGGNEKLFF. CDR3 bases: TGTGCCAGCAGCTGGGGTCGGCAGGGCGGTAATGAAAAACTGTTTTTT.

This chain uses TRBV4-1 with TRBJ2-3, with D tentatively TRBD1 (6 bases). The CDR3 runs to 15 residues. The ends were cut back, 0 bases at V and 10 bases at J, with 17 bases in the middle. The germline V gene encodes CDR1 MGHRA and CDR2 YSYEKL. This CDR3 is CASSQDTSFPGAQYF. DNA for the CDR3: TGCGCCAGCAGCCAAGATACGTCCTTCCCAGGGGCGCAGTATTTT.

This chain links TRBV7-3 with TRBJ2-1; D is ambiguous. This CDR3 region has 16 residues. Trimming shortened V by 3 bases and J by 0 bases, and 12 bases separated the two germline ends. Germline CDR1 reads SGHTA; CDR2 reads FQGTGA. In DNA, the CDR3 is TGTGCCAGCAGCTTGCTAGGATTGAGCTCCTACAATGAGCAGTTCTTC. It specifies CASSLLGLSSYNEQFF.

The chain combines TRBV10-3 with TRBJ2-3, with D possibly matching TRBD2 (5 bases). This CDR3 region has 16 residues. V was cut by 0 bases and J by 1 base, with 11 bases left in between. The germline V gene encodes CDR1 ENHRY and CDR2 SYGVKD. In nucleotides, the CDR3 is TGTGCCATCAGTGAGTCTTTTCTAGCTGGCACAGATACGCAGTATTTT. Translated: CAISESFLAGTDTQYF.

The J gene is TRBJ1-5, the V gene TRBV27, with D possibly matching TRBD1 (5 bases). CDR3 length: 16 amino acids. CDR1 is MNHEY and CDR2 is SMNVEV in the germline V gene (reference sequence). Trimming took 11 bases from V and 0 from J, leaving 20 bases between them. CDR3 sequence (DNA): TGTGCCCATGATTTAACGGAGGGGTATAGCAATCAGCCCCAGCATTTT. This codes for CAHDLTEGYSNQPQHF.

The gene calls are TRBV28 and TRBJ2-5; 9 bases align to TRBD2. The CDR3 totals 15 residues. V was clipped by 3 bases and J by 3 bases; unmatched bases: 5. CDR1 and CDR2 (germline): MDHEN, SYDVKM. The CDR3 region is CASSFTSGYKETQYF. CDR3 in DNA: TGTGCCAGCAGTTTCACTAGCGGGTACAAAGAGACCCAGTACTTC.

The genes are TRBV4-1 and TRBJ2-5; TRBD1 agrees at 7 bases. Germline values: CDR1 MGHRA, CDR2 YSYEKL. Trimming removed 2 bases from V and 4 bases from J; junction bases left unmatched: 4. The CDR3 runs 14 residues. CDR3 region: CASSQRQGGETQYF. In DNA, the CDR3 is TGCGCCAGCAGCCAACGACAGGGCGGAGAGACCCAGTACTTC.

The V gene is TRBV30, the J gene TRBJ2-3, with TRBD1 matching over 10 bases. The length of the CDR3 is 15 residues. Trimming cost V 5 bases and J 2 bases; bases outside gene matches: 7. Germline V lookup: CDR1 GTSNPN, CDR2 SVGIG (reference sequence). The DNA for the CDR3 is TGTGCCTGGGCCCCGGGACAGGGGTTCACAGATACGCAGTATTTT. Its protein product is CAWAPGQGFTDTQYF.

A single count supports this clone. The V and J genes are TRBV9 and TRBJ1-2; TRBD1 is a possible D gene (5 bases). Germline lookup yields CDR1 SGDLS and CDR2 YYNGEE. V was pared by 0 bases and J by 8 bases, with 26 bases between. This CDR3 is 18 amino acids long. The CDR3 DNA sequence: TGTGCCAGCAGCGTAGAGGGAAGGGCAGGGCCCTTGATGGGGGGCTACACCTTC. Residues: CASSVEGRAGPLMGGYTF.

The chain recombines TRBV25-1 with TRBJ2-1; 7 positions agree with TRBD2. CDR3 size: 16 residues. J gave up 4 bases and V 4 bases, and 10 bases lay outside the gene matches. Looked up from germline, CDR1 is MGHDK and CDR2 is SYGVNS. The CDR3 is CASSVGGGDYYNEQFF. CDR3 bases: TGTGCCAGCAGTGTCGGGGGAGGGGATTATTACAATGAGCAGTTCTTC.

The V call is TRBV7-9, the J call TRBJ2-1, with D possibly being TRBD2 (6 bases). Germline-derived CDR1 and CDR2 are SEHNR and FQNEAQ (reference sequence). CDR3 size: 15 residues. V was shortened by 3 bases and J by 2 bases, with 11 bases between the two germline ends. In nucleotides, the CDR3 is TGTGCCAGCAGCTTGGGGCGACTAGCCTACAATGAGCAGTTCTTC. Protein product: CASSLGRLAYNEQFF.

The rearrangement uses TRBV7-3 and TRBJ2-5, with 8 positions matching TRBD1. Germline-derived CDR1 and CDR2 are SGHTA and FQGTGA. The CDR3 runs 15 residues. V shed 1 base, J shed 2 bases, and the junction held 3 bases outside the gene matches. For the CDR3, the DNA is TGTGCCAGCAGCTTAATGGACAGGGTACAAGAGACCCAGTACTTC. Protein product: CASSLMDRVQETQYF.

The V gene is TRBV19, the J gene TRBJ1-1; unclear D gene. There are 12 residues in the CDR3. The V and J ends lost 3 bases and 4 bases respectively, with 6 bases between them. Germline lookup yields CDR1 LNHDA and CDR2 SQIVND (reference sequence). The DNA of the CDR3 is TGTGCCAGTAGTATGGGGAGCACTGAAGCTTTCTTT. Residues: CASSMGSTEAFF.

The rearrangement links TRBV5-1 to TRBJ2-5; TRBD1 is a possible D gene (5 bases). Trimming took off 5 bases at V and 0 bases at J, with 8 bases between the two ends. The CDR3 is 13 residues long. CDR1 and CDR2 from the germline V gene are SGHRS and YFSETQ. The CDR3 loop reads CASRRQHQETQYF. The CDR3 nucleotides are TGCGCCAGCAGACGACAGCACCAAGAGACCCAGTACTTC.

This clone has a handful of counts. The J gene is TRBJ1-1, the V gene TRBV5-1, with D possibly matching TRBD1 (5 bases). V was trimmed by 4 bases and J by 1 base, leaving 14 bases between them. This CDR3 is 15 amino acids long. Germline values: CDR1 SGHRS, CDR2 YFSETQ. The CDR3 DNA reads TGCGCCAGCAGCCGCCGAACGACAGAGAACACTGAAGCTTTCTTT. This codes for CASSRRTTENTEAFF. Combining the CDR3 with reference TRBV5-1 and TRBJ1-1 gives the whole variable domain KAGVTQTPRYLIKTRGQQVTLSCSPISGHRSVSWYQQTPGQGLQFLFEYFSETQRNKGNFPGRFSGRQFSNSRSEMNVSTLELGDSALYLCASSRRTTENTEAFFGQGTRLTVV.

The chain couples TRBV28 to TRBJ1-5; D not certain. Germline loops: CDR1 MDHEN, CDR2 SYDVKM. V lost 1 base and J lost 6, with 4 bases in between. The CDR3 sequence is 12 residues long. CDR3 sequence (DNA): TGTGCCAGCAGTTTATCTCCTCAGCCCCAGCATTTT. It specifies CASSLSPQPQHF. The full variable domain, completed using reference TRBV28 and TRBJ1-5, is DVKVTQSSRYLVKRTGEKVFLECVQDMDHENMFWYRQDPGLGLRLIYFSYDVKMKEKGDIPEGYSVSREKKERFSLILESASTNQTSMYLCASSLSPQPQHFGDGTRLSIL.

This clone was seen more than once but under ten times. The chain employs TRBV18 and TRBJ2-2; D is possibly TRBD2 (6 bases). The CDR3 spans 13 residues. Germline CDR1 is KGHSH and CDR2 is LQKENI. V lost 5 bases to trimming and J lost 6 bases, with 10 bases between them. The CDR3 spells CASSTGGAGELFF. In DNA, the CDR3 is TGTGCCAGCTCAACTGGCGGGGCCGGGGAGCTGTTTTTT.

The rearrangement uses TRBV5-1 and TRBJ2-6; D is unresolved. The CDR3 contains 14 residues. Germline V gene lookup returns CDR1 SGHRS and CDR2 YFSETQ. V was shortened by 4 bases and J by 1 base, with 6 bases between the two germline ends. DNA for the CDR3: TGCGCCAGCAGCGTACAATCTGGGGCCAACGTCCTGACTTTC. This codes for CASSVQSGANVLTF.

The chain links TRBV7-9 to TRBJ2-7, with D perhaps matching TRBD1 (6 bases). The germline V and J ends were trimmed by 2 bases and 6 bases, with 14 bases remaining between them. This CDR3 has 14 residues. CDR1 and CDR2 from the germline V gene are SEHNR and FQNEAQ (reference sequence). CDR3 residues: CASSLTLGTSEQYF. For the CDR3, the DNA is TGTGCCAGCAGCTTAACTCTAGGGACATCCGAGCAGTACTTC.

The rearrangement uses TRBV28 and TRBJ2-1, with TRBD2 matching over 11 bases. V gave up 5 bases and J gave up 7 bases; unmatched junction bases: 10. The CDR3 runs 16 residues. CDR1 is MDHEN and CDR2 is SYDVKM in the germline V gene. CDR3 DNA: TGTGCCAGCAGTCCAGGGACTAGCGGTAGGAGGAATGAGCAGTTCTTC. The encoded protein is CASSPGTSGRRNEQFF.

The chain combines TRBV28 with TRBJ1-2; 7 positions match TRBD1. This CDR3 contains 15 residues. J was trimmed by 3 bases and V by 4 bases; bases with no gene match: 8. Germline lookup yields CDR1 MDHEN and CDR2 SYDVKM. The CDR3 coding sequence is TGTGCCAGCAGTTACCCAGGACAGGCCTACTATGGCTACACCTTC. Protein product: CASSYPGQAYYGYTF.

The chain couples TRBV4-1 to TRBJ2-1; TRBD1 agrees at 7 bases. V dropped 2 bases and J dropped 3; count of bases not matched to a gene: 1. The CDR3 consists of 14 residues. Germline V gene lookup returns CDR1 MGHRA and CDR2 YSYEKL. The CDR3 loop is CASSQRDSYNEQFF. The CDR3 nucleotides are TGCGCCAGCAGCCAAAGGGACAGCTACAATGAGCAGTTCTTC.